This entry describes one T cell receptor beta chain. The target antigen is unknown. One entry per CDR3 protein, called by TCRdb with MiXCR from the 5' RACE reads. The table has 210,000 or so distinct CDR3 sequences, roughly 24% seen once. Germline CDR1 reads SGHTS; CDR2 reads YDEGEE. Trimming took 5 bases from V and 4 from J; bases not matched to a gene: 9. The CDR3 totals 16 residues. The data originate from a study of CD8 T cells in ankylosing spondylitis. Study-wide results and limits: Characteristic, it appeared, of ankylosing spondylitis blood was a TCR beta motif of about eight highly homologous variants.

The J gene is TRBJ1-5, the V gene TRBV5-8; 10 bases match TRBD1. The clonotype was recovered from a male donor with ankylosing spondylitis or in good health (not recorded which). Sequenced: blood, either unsorted or a sorted T cell fraction (not recorded which). CDR3 in amino acids: CASRPSGQGMNQPQHF. CDR3 DNA: TGTGCCAGCAGACCATCGGGACAGGGGATGAATCAGCCCCAGCATTTT.